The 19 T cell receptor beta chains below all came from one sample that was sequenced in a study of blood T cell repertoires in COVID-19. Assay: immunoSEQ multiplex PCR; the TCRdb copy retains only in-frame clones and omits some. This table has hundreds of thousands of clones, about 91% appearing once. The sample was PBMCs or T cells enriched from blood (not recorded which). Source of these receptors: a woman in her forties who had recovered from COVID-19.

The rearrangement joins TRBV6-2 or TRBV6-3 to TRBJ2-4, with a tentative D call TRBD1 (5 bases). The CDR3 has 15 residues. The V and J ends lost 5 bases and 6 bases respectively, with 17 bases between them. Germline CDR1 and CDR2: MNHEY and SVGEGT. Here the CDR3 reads CASSQLRGPGNIQYF. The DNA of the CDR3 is TGTGCCAGCAGTCAACTTAGGGGCCCCGGAAACATTCAGTACTTC.

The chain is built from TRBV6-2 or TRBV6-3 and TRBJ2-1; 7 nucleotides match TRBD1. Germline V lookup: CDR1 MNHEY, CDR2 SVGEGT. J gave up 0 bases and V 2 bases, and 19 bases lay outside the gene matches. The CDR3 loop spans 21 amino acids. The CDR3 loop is CASSYLFGQGQLHSSYNEQFF. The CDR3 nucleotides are TGTGCCAGCAGTTACCTCTTTGGGCAGGGACAGCTCCATTCCTCCTACAATGAGCAGTTCTTC.

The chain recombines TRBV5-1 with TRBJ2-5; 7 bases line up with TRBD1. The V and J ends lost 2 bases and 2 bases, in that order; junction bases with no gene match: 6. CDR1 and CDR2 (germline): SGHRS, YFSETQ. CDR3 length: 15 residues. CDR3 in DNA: TGCGCCAGCAGCTTAGGGGGACAGCGTCAAGAGACCCAGTACTTC. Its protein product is CASSLGGQRQETQYF.

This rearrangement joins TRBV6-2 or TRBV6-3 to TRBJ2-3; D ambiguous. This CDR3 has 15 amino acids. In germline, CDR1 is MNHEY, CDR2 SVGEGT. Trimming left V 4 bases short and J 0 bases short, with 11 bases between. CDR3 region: CASSSLVGSTDTQYF. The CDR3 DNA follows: TGTGCCAGCAGTTCCCTAGTCGGGAGCACAGATACGCAGTATTTT.

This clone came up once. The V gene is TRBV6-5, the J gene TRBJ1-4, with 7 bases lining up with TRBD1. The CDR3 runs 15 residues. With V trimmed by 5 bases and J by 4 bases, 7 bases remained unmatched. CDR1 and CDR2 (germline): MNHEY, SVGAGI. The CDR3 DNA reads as TGTGCCAGCAGTCCTTCGGACAGGCTTAATGAAAAACTGTTTTTT. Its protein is CASSPSDRLNEKLFF.

This CDR3 is CAWSVTVSGNTIYF. CDR3 DNA: TGTGCCTGGAGTGTAACGGTCTCTGGAAACACCATATATTTT. This rearrangement joins TRBV30 to TRBJ1-3, with unresolved D. This CDR3 is built from 14 residues. Trimming cost V 0 bases and J 0 bases, with 6 bases left between them. CDR1 and CDR2 (germline): GTSNPN, SVGIG (reference sequence). Full variable domain (missing parts from reference TRBV30 and TRBJ1-3): SQTIHQWPATLVQPVGSPLSLECTVEGTSNPNLYWYRQAAGRGLQLLFYSVGIGQISSEVPQNLSASRPQDRQFILSSKKLLLSDSGFYLCAWSVTVSGNTIYFGEGSWLTVV.

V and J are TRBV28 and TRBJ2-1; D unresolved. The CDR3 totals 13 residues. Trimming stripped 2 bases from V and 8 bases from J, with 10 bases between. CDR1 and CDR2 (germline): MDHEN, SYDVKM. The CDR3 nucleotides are TGTGCCAGCAGTTTAGGCGGCCCCGATGAGCAGTTCTTC. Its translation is CASSLGGPDEQFF.

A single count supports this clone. The CDR3 region is CASSEARGAEAFF. For the CDR3, the DNA is TGTGCCAGCAGTGAAGCGCGGGGGGCTGAAGCTTTCTTT. The chain combines TRBV2 with TRBJ1-1, with D perhaps matching TRBD1 (5 bases). The V end was cut by 0 bases, the J end by 6 bases, with 8 bases between. There are 13 residues in the CDR3. CDR1 and CDR2 from the germline V gene are SNHLY and FYNNEI.

CDR3 sequence (DNA): TGTGCCAGCAGCTCCGTAGGTGGCGGACTAGATACGCAGTATTTT. It translates to CASSSVGGGLDTQYF. The rearrangement uses TRBV7-3 and TRBJ2-3; TRBD2 might be the D (5 bases). V was shortened by 4 bases and J by 5 bases, with 16 bases between the two germline ends. From germline, CDR1 is SGHTA and CDR2 FQGTGA. The CDR3 spans 15 residues.

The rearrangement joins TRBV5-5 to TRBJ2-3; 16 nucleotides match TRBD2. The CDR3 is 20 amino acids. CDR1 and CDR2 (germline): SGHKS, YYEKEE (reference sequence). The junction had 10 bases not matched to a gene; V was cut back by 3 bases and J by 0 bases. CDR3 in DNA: TGTGCCAGCAGCTCGGGACTAGCGGGAGGGCCTGTGGGTAGCACAGATACGCAGTATTTT. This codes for CASSSGLAGGPVGSTDTQYF. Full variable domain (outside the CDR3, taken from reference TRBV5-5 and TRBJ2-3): DAGVTQSPTHLIKTRGQQVTLRCSPISGHKSVSWYQQVLGQGPQFIFQYYEKEERGRGNFPDRFSARQFPNYSSELNVNALLLGDSALYLCASSSGLAGGPVGSTDTQYFGPGTRLTVL.

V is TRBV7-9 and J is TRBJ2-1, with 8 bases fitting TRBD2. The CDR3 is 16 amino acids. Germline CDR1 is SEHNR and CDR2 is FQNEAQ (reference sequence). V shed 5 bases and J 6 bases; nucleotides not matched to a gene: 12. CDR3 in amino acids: CASSKAVGLAANEQFF. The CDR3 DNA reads TGTGCCAGCAGCAAAGCAGTTGGACTAGCTGCCAATGAGCAGTTCTTC. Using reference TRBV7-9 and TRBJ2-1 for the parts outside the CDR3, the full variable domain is DTGVSQNPRHKITKRGQNVTFRCDPISEHNRLYWYRQTLGQGPEFLTYFQNEAQLEKSRLLSDRFSAERPKGSFSTLEIQRTEQGDSAMYLCASSKAVGLAANEQFFGPGTRLTVL.

CDR3 loop: CAIRTFSYEQYF. The DNA of the CDR3 is TGTGCCATACGGACTTTCTCCTACGAGCAGTACTTC. J is TRBJ2-7 and V is TRBV10-3; maybe TRBD2 (5 bases). V gave up 9 bases and J gave up 0 bases, with 9 bases separating them. Germline V gene sequence: CDR1 ENHRY, CDR2 SYGVKD. The CDR3 runs to 12 residues.

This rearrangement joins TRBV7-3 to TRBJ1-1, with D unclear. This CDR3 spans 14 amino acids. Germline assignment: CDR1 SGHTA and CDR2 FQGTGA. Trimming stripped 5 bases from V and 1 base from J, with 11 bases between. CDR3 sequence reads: CASSLGPGNTEAFF. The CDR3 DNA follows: TGTGCCAGCAGCCTTGGGCCAGGGAACACTGAAGCTTTCTTT.

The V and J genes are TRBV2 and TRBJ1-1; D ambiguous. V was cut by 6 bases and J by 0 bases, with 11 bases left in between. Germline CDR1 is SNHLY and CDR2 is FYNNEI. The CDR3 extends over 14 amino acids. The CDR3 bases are TGTGCCAGCAGGCCGGAGCGGATGAACACTGAAGCTTTCTTT. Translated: CASRPERMNTEAFF.

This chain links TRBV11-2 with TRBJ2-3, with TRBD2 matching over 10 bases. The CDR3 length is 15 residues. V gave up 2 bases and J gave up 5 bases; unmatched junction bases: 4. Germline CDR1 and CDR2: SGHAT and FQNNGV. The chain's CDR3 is CASSLRLAGEDTQYF. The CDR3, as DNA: TGTGCCAGCAGCTTAAGGCTAGCGGGGGAAGATACGCAGTATTTT.

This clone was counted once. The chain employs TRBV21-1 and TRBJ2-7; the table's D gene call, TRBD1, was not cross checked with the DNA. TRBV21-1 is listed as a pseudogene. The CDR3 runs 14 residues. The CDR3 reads CADKMGQGVYEQYF. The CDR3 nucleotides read TGTGCCGATAAGATGGGACAGGGGGTCTACGAGCAGTACTTC.

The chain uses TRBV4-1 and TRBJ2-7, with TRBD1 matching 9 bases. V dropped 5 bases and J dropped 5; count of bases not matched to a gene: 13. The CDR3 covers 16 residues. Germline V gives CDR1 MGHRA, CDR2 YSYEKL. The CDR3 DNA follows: TGCGCCAGCAGCAAAACCAGGGACAGGGAAGGAGACGAGCAGTACTTC. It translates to CASSKTRDREGDEQYF.

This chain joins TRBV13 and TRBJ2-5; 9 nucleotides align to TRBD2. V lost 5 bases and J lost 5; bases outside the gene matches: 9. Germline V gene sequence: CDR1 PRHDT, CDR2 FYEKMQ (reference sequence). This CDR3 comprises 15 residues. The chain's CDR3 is CASSLSGSAAETQYF. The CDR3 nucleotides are TGTGCCAGCAGCCTTAGCGGGAGCGCCGCGGAGACCCAGTACTTC.

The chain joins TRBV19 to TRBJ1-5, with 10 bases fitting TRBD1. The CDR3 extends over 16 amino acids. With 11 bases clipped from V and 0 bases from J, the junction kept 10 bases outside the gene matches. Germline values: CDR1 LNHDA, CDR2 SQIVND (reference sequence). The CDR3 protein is CACGQGGPYSNQPQHF. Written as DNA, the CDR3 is TGTGCCTGCGGACAGGGGGGCCCTTATAGCAATCAGCCCCAGCATTTT.